These 16 T cell receptor beta chains originate from one sample sequenced in a study of OX40 agonist ivuxolimab in advanced cancers. Repertoires were generated with immunoSEQ multiplex PCR, while TCRdb's copy carries only in-frame clones and drops some. The sample yields some 75,000 clones, roughly 85% seen once. Sequencing was performed on CD4+ or CD8+ T cells sorted from blood, taken in a trial of the OX40 agonist ivuxolimab. All receptors derive from an adult with an advanced solid tumor such as melanoma, head and neck, liver or kidney cancer.

The rearrangement links TRBV5-8 to TRBJ1-1; 8 bases are shared with TRBD1. With 3 bases clipped from V and 4 bases from J, the junction kept 8 bases outside the gene matches. CDR3 length equals 15 residues. Germline assignment: CDR1 SGHTS and CDR2 YDEGEE. The CDR3 DNA sequence: TGTGCCAGCAGCTCCCCCAGGGGGCGCATCACTGAAGCTTTCTTT. As protein: CASSSPRGRITEAFF.

The chain employs TRBV10-2 and TRBJ2-5; 13 bases line up with TRBD2. This CDR3 has 17 amino acids. Germline-derived CDR1 and CDR2 are WSHSY and SAAADI. Germline trimming cut 6 bases from V and 3 bases from J; bases unmatched to any gene: 10. The CDR3, as DNA: TGCGCCAGCAGGAGCTTGGGGACTAGCGGGGTTAAAGAGACCCAGTACTTC. Its protein product is CASRSLGTSGVKETQYF.

The chain joins TRBV15 to TRBJ2-7; D remains ambiguous. V shed 3 bases and J shed 0 bases, with 15 bases lying between them. Germline CDR1 LNHNV, CDR2 YYDKDF (reference sequence). The CDR3 totals 16 residues. The CDR3 region has the DNA TGTGCCACCAGCAGGGGTGACGACTTGAGCTCCTACGAGCAGTACTTC. Encoded protein: CATSRGDDLSSYEQYF.

This rearrangement joins TRBV7-9 to TRBJ1-1; 8 bases line up with TRBD1. The CDR3 is made up of 15 amino acids. Losses at the gene ends were 5 bases for V and 0 bases for J; bases not matched to a gene: 5. Germline-derived CDR1 and CDR2 are SEHNR and FQNEAQ (reference sequence). CDR3 nucleotides: TGTGCCAGCAGCCGACGGACAGGGCTGAACACTGAAGCTTTCTTT. Its translation: CASSRRTGLNTEAFF.

This clone has a single count. The rearrangement uses TRBV7-3 and TRBJ2-2; a possible D gene is TRBD2 (6 bases). This CDR3 is 16 amino acids long. Per the germline V gene, CDR1 is SGHTA and CDR2 is FQGTGA. With 1 base removed from V and 1 base from J, the gap between germline ends came to 10 bases. The CDR3 reads CASSLKGSGNTGELFF. CDR3 DNA: TGTGCCAGCAGCTTAAAGGGTAGCGGGAACACCGGGGAGCTGTTTTTT.

V and J are TRBV7-3 and TRBJ2-2, with a weak D call TRBD1 (6 bases). The length of the CDR3 is 15 residues. Trimming cost V 1 base and J 4 bases, with 10 bases left between them. The V gene's germline CDR1 is SGHTA and CDR2 FQGTGA. The CDR3 coding sequence is TGTGCCAGCAGCTTAAGCGGACAGCCCACCGGGGAGCTGTTTTTT. Its protein is CASSLSGQPTGELFF.

This clone has a handful of counts. This chain uses TRBV15 with TRBJ1-1, with 7 positions matching TRBD1. The V gene's germline CDR1 is LNHNV and CDR2 YYDKDF (reference sequence). The CDR3 has 15 amino acids. The V gene end was trimmed by 0 bases and the J gene end by 1 base; junction bases not matched to a gene: 2. CDR3 amino acids: CATSREKGANTEAFF. The CDR3 bases are TGTGCCACCAGCAGAGAGAAGGGGGCGAACACTGAAGCTTTCTTT.

This sequence joins TRBV27 and TRBJ2-3; D is ambiguous. The length of the CDR3 is 13 residues. Trimming removed 4 bases at V and 6 bases at J, with 11 bases between. Germline CDR1 and CDR2: MNHEY and SMNVEV (reference sequence). The CDR3 spells CASSSGLRDTQYF. CDR3 DNA sequence: TGTGCCAGCAGTTCCGGGTTGCGGGATACGCAGTATTTT.

The chain has TRBV13 and TRBJ2-3; D is undetermined. V lost 5 bases and J 0 bases, leaving 15 bases between the germline ends. Germline assignment: CDR1 PRHDT and CDR2 FYEKMQ (reference sequence). The CDR3 is made up of 16 amino acids. This CDR3 is CASSPLLSESTDTQYF. In DNA, the CDR3 is TGTGCCAGCAGCCCTTTATTATCCGAAAGCACAGATACGCAGTATTTT. The full variable domain, its missing parts supplied by reference TRBV13 and TRBJ2-3, is AAGVIQSPRHLIKEKRETATLKCYPIPRHDTVYWYQQGPGQDPQFLISFYEKMQSDKGSIPDRFSAQQFSDYHSELNMSSLELGDSALYFCASSPLLSESTDTQYFGPGTRLTVL.

V usage is TRBV5-1 and J usage is TRBJ2-2, with TRBD1 matching over 8 bases. V gave up 5 bases and J gave up 5 bases; unmatched junction bases: 8. The CDR3 sequence is 15 residues long. Per germline, CDR1 SGHRS and CDR2 YFSETQ. DNA for the CDR3: TGCGCCAGCAGAGAAGGGACAGGACTAACCGGGGAGCTGTTTTTT. Its translation is CASREGTGLTGELFF. Full variable domain (rest looked up from reference TRBV5-1 and TRBJ2-2): KAGVTQTPRYLIKTRGQQVTLSCSPISGHRSVSWYQQTPGQGLQFLFEYFSETQRNKGNFPGRFSGRQFSNSRSEMNVSTLELGDSALYLCASREGTGLTGELFFGEGSRLTVL.

The V call is TRBV7-3, the J call TRBJ2-1; unclear D gene. CDR3 length: 15 amino acids. Looked up from germline, CDR1 is SGHTA and CDR2 is FQGTGA. V was clipped by 2 bases and J by 9 bases, with 17 bases between them. The CDR3 protein is CASSLLTQKPPEQFF. The CDR3 nucleotides read TGTGCCAGCAGCTTACTCACTCAGAAGCCCCCTGAGCAGTTCTTC.

The chain links TRBV4-3 to TRBJ2-5; 11 bases align to TRBD1. Germline values: CDR1 LGHNA, CDR2 YSLEER. With V trimmed by 4 bases and J by 1 base, 8 bases remained unmatched. CDR3 length: 17 amino acids. In nucleotides, the CDR3 is TGCGCCAGCAGCCGGACAGGGGGCGGCCTCCTCCAAGAGACCCAGTACTTC. It yields the protein CASSRTGGGLLQETQYF.

The chain has TRBV7-3 and TRBJ2-1, with D hard to call. Germline CDR1 SGHTA, CDR2 FQGTGA. V lost 7 bases and J 9 bases, leaving 13 bases between the germline ends. The CDR3 runs to 12 residues. The CDR3, as DNA: TGTGCCAGCATTCCGAAATGGTTTGAGCAGTTCTTC. This gives the protein CASIPKWFEQFF.

The J gene is TRBJ2-3, the V gene TRBV6-4, with 10 positions matching TRBD1. Germline CDR1 reads MRHNA; CDR2 reads SNTAGT. This CDR3 contains 14 residues. Trimming cost V 6 bases and J 4 bases; bases outside gene matches: 4. Here the CDR3 DNA reads TGTGCCAGCAGACCCGGACAGGGGGCAGATACGCAGTATTTT. This sequence encodes CASRPGQGADTQYF.

The chain carries TRBV27 and TRBJ2-5; D not resolved. There are 17 residues in the CDR3. Trimming stripped 5 bases from V and 2 bases from J, with 21 bases between. Germline V lookup: CDR1 MNHEY, CDR2 SMNVEV (reference sequence). The CDR3 spells CASSLGGLRYFQETQYF. The CDR3 bases are TGTGCCAGCAGTCTAGGTGGATTGAGATACTTTCAAGAGACCCAGTACTTC.

The chain combines TRBV18 with TRBJ1-1; D possibly corresponds to TRBD1 (6 bases). The CDR3 contains 17 residues. The germline V and J ends were trimmed by 4 bases and 1 base, with 19 bases remaining between them. From germline, CDR1 is KGHSH and CDR2 LQKENI. The CDR3 bases are TGTGCCAGCTCACTCCTCACGGGGGGCGGAAAGAACACTGAAGCTTTCTTT. It translates to CASSLLTGGGKNTEAFF.